The T cell receptor (beta chain) described here comes from a study of blood T cell repertoires in COVID-19. Germline lookup yields CDR1 MNHEY and CDR2 SVGEGT. V dropped 6 bases and J dropped 4; count of bases not matched to a gene: 7. This CDR3 has 14 residues. About this clone: The sample carries other DNA sequences with the same CDR3.

Sequencing used immunoSEQ multiplex PCR; TCRdb keeps in-frame clones, though not all of them. The sample lists under 200,000 clones, 65% to 85% occurring once. The chain carries TRBV6-2 or TRBV6-3 and TRBJ1-1, with TRBD1 matching over 8 bases. The clonotype originates from a woman older than 75 with active or convalescent COVID-19. The sequencing input was peripheral blood. The CDR3 reads CASSDRQGSTEAFF. DNA of the CDR3: TGTGCCAGCAGCGATAGACAGGGGAGCACTGAAGCTTTCTTT.